The next 17 T cell receptor beta chains were all read from a single sample in a study of T cell responses to AZD1222 COVID-19 vaccine. Profiled with immunoSEQ multiplex PCR; TCRdb holds only in-frame clones, not every one. The table shows around 140,000 clones, with around 90% occurring only once. The sample in question was peripheral blood, obtained 28 days after the second dose of the MenACWY control vaccine. Every receptor here comes from an adult who received the MenACWY meningococcal vaccine as a control.

This chain connects TRBV5-6 to TRBJ1-2, with no clear D. The CDR3 is made up of 13 amino acids. Per germline, CDR1 SGHDT and CDR2 YYEEEE. Between the trimmed V and J ends, which lost 4 bases and 9 bases, there was a span of 16 bases. The CDR3 reads CASSPMTVSSYTF. The CDR3 DNA reads TGTGCCAGCAGCCCTATGACGGTCTCGAGCTACACCTTC. The full variable domain, its missing parts supplied by reference TRBV5-6 and TRBJ1-2, is DAGVTQSPTHLIKTRGQQVTLRCSPKSGHDTVSWYQQALGQGPQFIFQYYEEEERQRGNFPDRFSGHQFPNYSSELNVNALLLGDSALYLCASSPMTVSSYTFGSGTRLTVV.

A word on this clone: Other DNA sequences of this sample code for an identical CDR3. J is TRBJ2-7 and V is TRBV30; D not certain. Germline V CDR1 and CDR2: GTSNPN, SVGIG (reference sequence). This CDR3 spans 12 amino acids. V was trimmed by 0 bases and J by 0 bases, leaving 3 bases between them. Written as DNA, the CDR3 is TGTGCCTGGAGTGTCTCCTCCTACGAGCAGTACTTC. This translates into CAWSVSSYEQYF.

This chain joins TRBV12-5 and TRBJ1-1; D call uncertain. Trimming took 7 bases from V and 7 from J, leaving 16 bases between them. The CDR3 contains 13 residues. Germline CDR1 is LGHNT and CDR2 is FRNRAP. CDR3 coding DNA: TGTGCTAGTGTCCTCTCAAATGAGGGTGAAGCTTTCTTT. Its protein is CASVLSNEGEAFF.

The rearrangement joins TRBV19 to TRBJ2-2, with a weak D call TRBD1 (5 bases). The CDR3 runs to 15 residues. Germline lookup yields CDR1 LNHDA and CDR2 SQIVND (reference sequence). V gave up 6 bases and J gave up 1 base, with 12 bases separating them. CDR3 region: CASSLGAKNTGELFF. The CDR3 bases are TGTGCCAGTAGCCTTGGGGCAAAGAACACCGGGGAGCTGTTTTTT.

The V call is TRBV14, the J call TRBJ2-3; no definite D call. The ends were cut back, 1 base at V and 0 bases at J, with 11 bases in the middle. CDR1 and CDR2 from the germline V gene are SGHDN and FVKESK. The CDR3 is 16 residues long. For the CDR3, the DNA is TGTGCCAGCAGCCAAGTTGGTGGGGTAAGCACAGATACGCAGTATTTT. Amino acids: CASSQVGGVSTDTQYF.

This clone was picked up one time. This rearrangement joins TRBV19 to TRBJ2-4, with 9 bases that match TRBD2. Germline CDR1 is LNHDA and CDR2 is SQIVND (reference sequence). Trimming removed 9 bases from V and 7 bases from J; junction bases left unmatched: 7. This CDR3 contains 13 residues. CDR3 region: CASYGREGNIQYF. The CDR3 DNA follows: TGTGCCAGCTACGGGCGGGAGGGGAACATTCAGTACTTC.

This clone appeared once. The chain combines TRBV6-5 with TRBJ1-1, with D unclear. The V gene's germline CDR1 is MNHEY and CDR2 SVGAGI. The V gene lost 6 bases and the J gene lost 6 bases, with 20 bases spanning the gap. The CDR3 covers 15 residues. The CDR3 bases are TGTGCCAGCAGACGCGAAGATACCCTCGGCGCTGAAGCTTTCTTT. This sequence encodes CASRREDTLGAEAFF.

The chain employs TRBV19 and TRBJ1-5; D is possibly TRBD1 (5 bases). CDR3 length equals 16 residues. Germline-derived CDR1 and CDR2 are LNHDA and SQIVND (reference sequence). Trimming removed 0 bases at V and 6 bases at J, with 15 bases between. The CDR3 spells CASSIEGREGGQPQHF. Here the CDR3 DNA reads TGTGCCAGTAGTATAGAGGGCAGGGAAGGTGGTCAGCCCCAGCATTTT.

The chain joins TRBV28 to TRBJ1-4; tentative D call: TRBD1 (5 bases). Germline V gene data show CDR1 as MDHEN and CDR2 as SYDVKM. The CDR3 is 16 amino acids. Trimming stripped 2 bases from V and 2 bases from J, with 12 bases between. The CDR3 DNA is TGTGCCAGCAGTTTACATGGACGGGGGACTAATGAAAAACTGTTTTTT. Its translation: CASSLHGRGTNEKLFF.

The chain has TRBV6-2 or TRBV6-3 and TRBJ1-4, with D possibly matching TRBD1 (6 bases). Germline lookup yields CDR1 MNHEY and CDR2 SVGEGT. The CDR3 extends over 16 amino acids. Trimming stripped 5 bases from V and 1 base from J, with 14 bases between. CDR3: CASSAPDSRTNEKLFF. CDR3 coding DNA: TGTGCCAGCAGTGCCCCGGACAGCAGAACTAATGAAAAACTGTTTTTT.

J is TRBJ2-2 and V is TRBV7-9, with 8 nucleotides matching TRBD2. Germline values: CDR1 SEHNR, CDR2 FQNEAQ (reference sequence). The CDR3 extends over 16 amino acids. V was pared by 3 bases and J by 5 bases, with 8 bases of the junction left unmatched. In nucleotides, the CDR3 is TGTGCCAGCAGCTTCTCTTCGGCGGGGGGTACCGGGGAGCTGTTTTTT. This translates into CASSFSSAGGTGELFF.

The chain uses TRBV13 and TRBJ2-7; D is uncertain. Germline CDR1 reads PRHDT; CDR2 reads FYEKMQ (reference sequence). The CDR3 runs 15 residues. V was cut by 0 bases and J by 2 bases, with 11 bases left in between. CDR3 nucleotides: TGTGCCAGCAGCTTAGGAGGGCAGCAACCCTACGAGCAGTACTTC. Its translation is CASSLGGQQPYEQYF.

The J gene is TRBJ2-1, the V gene TRBV6-2 or TRBV6-3; the D call may be TRBD1 or TRBD2 (5 bases each). Per germline, CDR1 MNHEY and CDR2 SVGEGT. The CDR3 has 13 residues. V gave up 6 bases and J gave up 10 bases, with 16 bases separating them. CDR3 amino acids: CASSWTPEAEQFF. The DNA of the CDR3 is TGTGCCAGCAGCTGGACACCGGAGGCGGAGCAGTTCTTC.

This clone was detected only once. This rearrangement joins TRBV7-2 to TRBJ2-1; D ambiguous. The V gene lost 1 base and the J gene lost 0 bases, with 7 bases spanning the gap. Germline CDR1 and CDR2: SGHTA and FQGNSA. The CDR3 loop spans 15 amino acids. CDR3 sequence: CASSLDWSSYNEQFF. The DNA for the CDR3 is TGTGCCAGCAGCTTAGACTGGAGCTCCTACAATGAGCAGTTCTTC.

This chain links TRBV19 with TRBJ2-1; D uncertain. Germline CDR1 reads LNHDA; CDR2 reads SQIVND (reference sequence). The V gene lost 7 bases and the J gene lost 7 bases, with 14 bases spanning the gap. The CDR3 runs 13 residues. The CDR3 is CASTEATLNEQFF. CDR3 nucleotide sequence: TGTGCCAGTACCGAAGCAACCCTTAATGAGCAGTTCTTC.

The rearrangement uses TRBV28 and TRBJ2-7, with D perhaps matching TRBD1 (5 bases). The CDR3 totals 14 residues. CDR1 is MDHEN and CDR2 is SYDVKM in the germline V gene. Between the trimmed V and J ends, which lost 9 bases and 2 bases, there was a span of 17 bases. The CDR3, as DNA: TGTGCCAGTAAGCACGGCAGGGCCCCCTACGAGCAGTACTTC. Residues: CASKHGRAPYEQYF. Supplemented by reference TRBV28 and TRBJ2-7, the full variable domain reads DVKVTQSSRYLVKRTGEKVFLECVQDMDHENMFWYRQDPGLGLRLIYFSYDVKMKEKGDIPEGYSVSREKKERFSLILESASTNQTSMYLCASKHGRAPYEQYFGPGTRLTVT.

This chain uses TRBV3-1 (or the pseudogene TRBV3-2) with TRBJ2-7, with 16 bases aligning to TRBD2. With V trimmed by 4 bases and J by 2 bases, 5 bases remained unmatched. Germline V lookup: CDR1 LGHDT, CDR2 YNNKEL (reference sequence). The CDR3 contains 17 residues. The CDR3: CASSPGLAGGKTYEQYF. The CDR3 DNA is TGTGCCAGCAGCCCGGGACTAGCGGGGGGGAAGACCTACGAGCAGTACTTC.